The entry below describes one T cell receptor (beta chain). This clone was found once. The antigen this receptor binds is unknown. Base quality data are lacking; no much larger clone is found one base away. The record originates from a study of T cell changes during pregnancy in multiple sclerosis (dated by TCRdb to the late 2010s). For the study in its entirety: The study looked at changes in the T cell repertoire across pregnancy in women with multiple sclerosis.

Libraries were built with the immunoSEQ multiplex PCR assay. The immuneACCESS repertoire file appears here via TCRdb, limited to in-frame rearrangements. These files lack a portion of the clones; in checked studies, under half of the deficit traces to unresolved V genes, and the cause of the others is not known. In this sample the table shows under 110,000 clones, less than 95% of which occur a single time. 1.6% of the sample lies in the top ten. For CDR1 and CDR2, the germline V gene lists LGHNA and YNFKEQ. From its cysteine to its phenylalanine, the CDR3 spans 16 amino acids. The sequence is cut down to CDR3 DNA, 48 bases in frame from base 1. Trimmed from V: 4 bases; trimmed from J: 4 bases; junction bases lacking a gene match: 10.

Here the chain combines TRBV4-2 and TRBJ2-1, with 7 bases matching TRBD2. The receptor was derived from a female donor with multiple sclerosis, enrolled in a pregnancy study. Material: peripheral blood, obtained after pregnancy. This receptor has the CDR3 CASSPSGLTEYNEQFF. The bases read TGTGCCAGCAGCCCCTCGGGACTAACCGAATACAATGAGCAGTTCTTC.